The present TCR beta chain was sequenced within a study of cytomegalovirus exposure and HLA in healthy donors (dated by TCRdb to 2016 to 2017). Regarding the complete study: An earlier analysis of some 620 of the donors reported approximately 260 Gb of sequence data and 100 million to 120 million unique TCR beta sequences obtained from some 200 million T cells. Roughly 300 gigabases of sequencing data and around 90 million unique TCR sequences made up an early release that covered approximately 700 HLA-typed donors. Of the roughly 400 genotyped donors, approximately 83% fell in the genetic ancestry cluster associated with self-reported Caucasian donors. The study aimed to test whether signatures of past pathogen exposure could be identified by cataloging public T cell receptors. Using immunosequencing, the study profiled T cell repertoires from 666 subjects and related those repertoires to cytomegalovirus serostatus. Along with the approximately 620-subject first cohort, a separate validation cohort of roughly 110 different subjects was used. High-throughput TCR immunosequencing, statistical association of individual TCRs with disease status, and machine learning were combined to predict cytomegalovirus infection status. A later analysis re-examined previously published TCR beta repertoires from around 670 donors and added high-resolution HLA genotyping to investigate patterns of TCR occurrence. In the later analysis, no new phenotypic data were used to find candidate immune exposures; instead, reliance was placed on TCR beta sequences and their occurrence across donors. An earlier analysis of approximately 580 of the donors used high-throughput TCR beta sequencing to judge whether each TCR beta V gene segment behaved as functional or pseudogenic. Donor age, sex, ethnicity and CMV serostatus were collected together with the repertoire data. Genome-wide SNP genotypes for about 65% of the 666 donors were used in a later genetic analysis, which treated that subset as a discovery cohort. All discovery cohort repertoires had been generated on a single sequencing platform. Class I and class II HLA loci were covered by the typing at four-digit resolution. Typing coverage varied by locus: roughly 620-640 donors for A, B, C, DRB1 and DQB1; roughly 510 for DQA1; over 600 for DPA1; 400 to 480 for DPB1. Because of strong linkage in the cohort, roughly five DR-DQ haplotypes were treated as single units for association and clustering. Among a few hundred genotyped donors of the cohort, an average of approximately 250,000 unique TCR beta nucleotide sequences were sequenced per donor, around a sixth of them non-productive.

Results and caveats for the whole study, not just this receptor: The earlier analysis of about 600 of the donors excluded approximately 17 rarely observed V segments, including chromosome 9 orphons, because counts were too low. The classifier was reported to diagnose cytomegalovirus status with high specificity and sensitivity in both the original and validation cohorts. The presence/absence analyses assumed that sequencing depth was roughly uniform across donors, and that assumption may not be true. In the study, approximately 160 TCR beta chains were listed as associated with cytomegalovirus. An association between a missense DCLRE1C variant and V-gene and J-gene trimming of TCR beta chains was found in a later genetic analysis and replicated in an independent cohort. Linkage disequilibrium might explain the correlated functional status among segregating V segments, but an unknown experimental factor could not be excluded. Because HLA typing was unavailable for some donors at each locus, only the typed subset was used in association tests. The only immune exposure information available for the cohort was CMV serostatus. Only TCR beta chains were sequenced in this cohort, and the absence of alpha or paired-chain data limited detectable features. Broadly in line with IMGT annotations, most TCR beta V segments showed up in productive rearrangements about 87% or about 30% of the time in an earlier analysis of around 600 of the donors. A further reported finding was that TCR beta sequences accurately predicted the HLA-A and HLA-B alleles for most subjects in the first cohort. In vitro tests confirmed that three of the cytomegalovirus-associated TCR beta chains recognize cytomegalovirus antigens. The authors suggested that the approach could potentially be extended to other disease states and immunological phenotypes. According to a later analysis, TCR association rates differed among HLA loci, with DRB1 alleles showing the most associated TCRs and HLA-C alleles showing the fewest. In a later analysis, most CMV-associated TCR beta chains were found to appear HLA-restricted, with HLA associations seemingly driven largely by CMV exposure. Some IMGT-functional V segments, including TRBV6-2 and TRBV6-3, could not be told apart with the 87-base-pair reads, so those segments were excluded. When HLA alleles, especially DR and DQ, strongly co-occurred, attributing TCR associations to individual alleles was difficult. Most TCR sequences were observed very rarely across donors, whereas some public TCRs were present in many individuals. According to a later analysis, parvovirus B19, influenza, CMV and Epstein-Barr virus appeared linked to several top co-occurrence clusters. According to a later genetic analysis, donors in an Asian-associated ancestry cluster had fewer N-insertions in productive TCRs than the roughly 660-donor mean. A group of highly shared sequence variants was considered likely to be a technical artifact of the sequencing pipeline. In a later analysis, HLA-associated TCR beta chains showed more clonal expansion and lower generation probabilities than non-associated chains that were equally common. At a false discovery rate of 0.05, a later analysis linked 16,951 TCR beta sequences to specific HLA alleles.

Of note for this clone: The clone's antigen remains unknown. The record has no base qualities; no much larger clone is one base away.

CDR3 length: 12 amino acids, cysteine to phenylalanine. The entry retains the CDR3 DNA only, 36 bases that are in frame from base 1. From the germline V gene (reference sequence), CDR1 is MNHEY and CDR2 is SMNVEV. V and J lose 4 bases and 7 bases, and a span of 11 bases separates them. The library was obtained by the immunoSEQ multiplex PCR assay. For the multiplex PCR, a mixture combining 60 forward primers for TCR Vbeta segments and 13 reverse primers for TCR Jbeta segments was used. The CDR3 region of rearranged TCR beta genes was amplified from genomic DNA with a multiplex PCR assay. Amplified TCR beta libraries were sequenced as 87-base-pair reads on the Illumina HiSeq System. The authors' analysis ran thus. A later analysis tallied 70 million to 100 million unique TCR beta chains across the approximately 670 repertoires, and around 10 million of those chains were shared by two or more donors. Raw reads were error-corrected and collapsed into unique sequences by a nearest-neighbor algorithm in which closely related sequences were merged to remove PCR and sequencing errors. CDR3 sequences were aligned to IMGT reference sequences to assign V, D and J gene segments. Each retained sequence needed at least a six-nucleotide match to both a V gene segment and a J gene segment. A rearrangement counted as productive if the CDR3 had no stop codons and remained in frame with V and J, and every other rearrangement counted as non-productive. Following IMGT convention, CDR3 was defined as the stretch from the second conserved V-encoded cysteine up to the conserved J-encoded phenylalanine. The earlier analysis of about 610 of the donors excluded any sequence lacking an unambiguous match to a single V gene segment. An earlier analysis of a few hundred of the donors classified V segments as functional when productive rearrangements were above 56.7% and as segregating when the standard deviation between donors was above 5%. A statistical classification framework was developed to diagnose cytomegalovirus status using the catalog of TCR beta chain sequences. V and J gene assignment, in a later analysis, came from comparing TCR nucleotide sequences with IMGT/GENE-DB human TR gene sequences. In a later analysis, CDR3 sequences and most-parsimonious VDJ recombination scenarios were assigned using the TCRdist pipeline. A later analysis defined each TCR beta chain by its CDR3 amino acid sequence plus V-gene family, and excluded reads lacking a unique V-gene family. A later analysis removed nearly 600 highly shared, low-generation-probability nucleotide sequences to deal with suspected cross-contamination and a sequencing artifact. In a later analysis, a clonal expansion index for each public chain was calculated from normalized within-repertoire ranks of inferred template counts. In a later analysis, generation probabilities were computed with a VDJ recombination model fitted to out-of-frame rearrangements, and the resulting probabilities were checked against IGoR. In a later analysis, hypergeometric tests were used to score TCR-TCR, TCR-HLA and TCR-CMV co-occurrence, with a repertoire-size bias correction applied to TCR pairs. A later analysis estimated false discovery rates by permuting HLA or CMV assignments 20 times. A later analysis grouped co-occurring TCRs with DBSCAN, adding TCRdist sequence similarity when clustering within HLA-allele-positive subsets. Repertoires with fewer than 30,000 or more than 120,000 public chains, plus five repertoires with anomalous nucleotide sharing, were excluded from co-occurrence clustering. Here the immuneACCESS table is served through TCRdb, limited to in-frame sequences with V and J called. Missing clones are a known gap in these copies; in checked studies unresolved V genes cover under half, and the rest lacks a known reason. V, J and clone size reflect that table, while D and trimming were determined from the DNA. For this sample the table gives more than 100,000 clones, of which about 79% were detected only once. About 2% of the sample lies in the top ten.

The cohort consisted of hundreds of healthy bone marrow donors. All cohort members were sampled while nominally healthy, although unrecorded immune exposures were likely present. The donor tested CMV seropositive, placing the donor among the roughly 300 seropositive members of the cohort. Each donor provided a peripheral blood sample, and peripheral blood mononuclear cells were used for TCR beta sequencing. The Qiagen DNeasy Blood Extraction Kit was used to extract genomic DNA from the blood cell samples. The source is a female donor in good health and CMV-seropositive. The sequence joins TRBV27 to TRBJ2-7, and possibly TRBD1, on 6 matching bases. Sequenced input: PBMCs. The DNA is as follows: TGTGCCAGCAGTTATAGAGGACAGGAGCAGTACTTC. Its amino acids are CASSYRGQEQYF.